Following are 15 T cell receptor beta chains from one sample sequenced in a study of cytomegalovirus exposure and HLA in healthy donors. This PCR relied on a set of 60 Vbeta primers and 13 Jbeta primers. Some clones are missing from TCRdb's copy, which holds only in-frame ones; the method was immunoSEQ multiplex PCR. The data show some 60,000 clones, 75% to 85% seen once. Sequenced sample: PBMCs. These receptors came from a human donor in good health.

This chain connects TRBV7-9 to TRBJ2-7, with D possibly TRBD2 on 5 matching bases. Trimming pared 0 bases from V and 5 bases from J, leaving 14 bases between. The germline V gene encodes CDR1 SEHNR and CDR2 FQNEAQ (reference sequence). CDR3 length: 15 amino acids. CDR3 bases: TGTGCCAGCAGCTTAGCCAGAGGGCTAGCCCACGAGCAGTACTTC. It yields the protein CASSLARGLAHEQYF. Based on the CDR3 plus reference TRBV7-9 and TRBJ2-7, the full variable domain is DTGVSQNPRHKITKRGQNVTFRCDPISEHNRLYWYRQTLGQGPEFLTYFQNEAQLEKSRLLSDRFSAERPKGSFSTLEIQRTEQGDSAMYLCASSLARGLAHEQYFGPGTRLTVT.

This chain uses TRBV6-5 with TRBJ1-6; perhaps TRBD1 as D (6 bases). Trimming pared 7 bases from V and 10 bases from J, leaving 14 bases between. CDR1 and CDR2 (germline): MNHEY, SVGAGI. The CDR3 runs to 13 residues. Written as DNA, the CDR3 is TGTGCCAGCAAAGGGGGGGCCCGATCACCCCTCCACTTT. Encoded protein: CASKGGARSPLHF.

The chain combines TRBV5-6 with TRBJ1-1; maybe TRBD1 (5 bases). Germline CDR1 reads SGHDT; CDR2 reads YYEEEE. Trimming removed 6 bases from V and 3 bases from J, with 15 bases in between. The CDR3 totals 14 residues. The CDR3 DNA is TGTGCCAGCACCTCGGGGGGAGGGGACACTGAAGCTTTCTTT. This codes for CASTSGGGDTEAFF.

V gene TRBV18 combines with J gene TRBJ2-7; 10 nucleotides align to TRBD1. V dropped 0 bases and J dropped 3; count of bases not matched to a gene: 17. This CDR3 region has 20 residues. CDR1 KGHSH and CDR2 LQKENI come from the germline V gene. CDR3 DNA: TGTGCCAGCTCACCACCAGTACTGATCGCGCGGGACAGGGGTCTCTACGAGCAGTACTTC. Protein sequence: CASSPPVLIARDRGLYEQYF.

A single count supports this clone. The chain links TRBV5-3 to TRBJ2-7; TRBD1 is a possible D gene (5 bases). TRBV5-3 is assigned to the ORF class and has an uncertain function. The length of the CDR3 is 16 residues. Trimming took 4 bases from V and 2 from J, leaving 19 bases between them. The CDR3 region has the DNA TGTGCCAGAAGCCATTCCCTTTGGGGCCCCACCTACGAGCAGTACTTC. This sequence encodes CARSHSLWGPTYEQYF.

This clone was recorded once. This chain connects TRBV18 to TRBJ1-2; unclear D gene. CDR3 length: 15 residues. Germline V gene sequence: CDR1 KGHSH, CDR2 LQKENI. Deletions cut 2 bases from V and 2 bases from J, with 12 bases between. For the CDR3, the DNA is TGTGCCAGCTCACCATCGTGGCAGGCCAACTATGGCTACACCTTC. Translation gives CASSPSWQANYGYTF.

The chain employs TRBV18 and TRBJ2-1, with 11 positions matching TRBD2. CDR3 length: 18 amino acids. Per germline, CDR1 KGHSH and CDR2 LQKENI. The junction had 8 bases not matched to a gene; V was cut back by 0 bases and J by 4 bases. CDR3 residues: CASSPPWALAGGYNEQFF. The CDR3, as DNA: TGTGCCAGCTCACCACCGTGGGCTCTAGCGGGAGGATACAATGAGCAGTTCTTC.

V and J are TRBV6-5 and TRBJ2-7, with 7 nucleotides matching TRBD1. Trimming took 5 bases from V and 6 from J; bases not matched to a gene: 4. The CDR3 has 12 amino acids. CDR1 is MNHEY, CDR2 SVGAGI, per germline. Written as DNA, the CDR3 is TGTGCCAGCAGTGTATACAGGGGCGAGCAGTACTTC. Translated, it gives CASSVYRGEQYF.

This clone was seen a handful of times. The J gene is TRBJ1-4, the V gene TRBV30, with TRBD1 matching over 9 bases. The J segment lost 14 bases and the V segment lost 3 bases, leaving 16 bases of the junction unmatched. Germline CDR1 and CDR2: GTSNPN and SVGIG (reference sequence). This CDR3 contains 15 residues. CDR3 loop: CAWRQGQGRMKRLFF. In DNA form, the CDR3 reads TGTGCCTGGAGGCAAGGACAGGGGAGAATGAAAAGGCTGTTTTTT.

DNA for the CDR3: TGTGCCAGCAGCTCTCCGGGACAGGGGGCATCCGGGGCCAACGTCCTGACTTTC. It translates to CASSSPGQGASGANVLTF. The V and J genes are TRBV5-4 and TRBJ2-6; TRBD1 aligns across 12 bases. Trimming cost V 3 bases and J 4 bases; bases outside gene matches: 8. The CDR3 is made up of 18 amino acids. CDR1 is SGHNT, CDR2 YYREEE, per germline (reference sequence).

This clone appeared a single time. The chain couples TRBV10-1 to TRBJ2-1, with a tentative D call TRBD2 (6 bases). There are 16 residues in the CDR3. CDR1 and CDR2 (germline): WNHNN, SYGVQD (reference sequence). Trimming stripped 10 bases from V and 0 bases from J, with 19 bases between. CDR3 region: CAILAWSPSSYNEQFF. Written as DNA, the CDR3 is TGCGCCATACTAGCTTGGTCGCCAAGCTCCTACAATGAGCAGTTCTTC.

The chain combines TRBV7-8 with TRBJ2-5; D is perhaps TRBD1 (6 bases). The CDR3 totals 16 residues. The V gene lost 4 bases and the J gene lost 0 bases, with 15 bases spanning the gap. Germline CDR1 reads SGHVS; CDR2 reads FQNEAQ. CDR3 DNA: TGTGCCAGCAGCTCCGACAGGACCCCGTACCAAGAGACCCAGTACTTC. Its protein is CASSSDRTPYQETQYF.

This rearrangement joins TRBV6-5 to TRBJ1-1, with unresolved D. The V end lost 2 bases, the J end lost 1 base, and 11 bases lay between the germline ends. Germline V gene lookup returns CDR1 MNHEY and CDR2 SVGAGI. The CDR3 covers 15 residues. The CDR3 nucleotides are TGTGCCAGCAGTTACAGAGGGTACGGGAACACTGAAGCTTTCTTT. It codes for CASSYRGYGNTEAFF.

The rearrangement joins TRBV15 to TRBJ2-3, with 8 bases that match TRBD2. Germline V gene data show CDR1 as LNHNV and CDR2 as YYDKDF (reference sequence). The CDR3 is 13 residues long. J gave up 2 bases and V 11 bases, and 6 bases lay outside the gene matches. CDR3 sequence reads: CAAKAGATDTQYF. CDR3 DNA: TGTGCCGCGAAAGCGGGGGCCACAGATACGCAGTATTTT.

V usage is TRBV6-5 and J usage is TRBJ2-2, with 9 nucleotides matching TRBD1. Germline CDR1 MNHEY, CDR2 SVGAGI. The CDR3 has 15 residues. V trimming: 6 bases; J trimming: 1 base; junction bases outside the gene matches: 3. CDR3 bases: TGTGCCAGCAGAGCGACAGGGGGGAACACCGGGGAGCTGTTTTTT. It encodes CASRATGGNTGELFF.